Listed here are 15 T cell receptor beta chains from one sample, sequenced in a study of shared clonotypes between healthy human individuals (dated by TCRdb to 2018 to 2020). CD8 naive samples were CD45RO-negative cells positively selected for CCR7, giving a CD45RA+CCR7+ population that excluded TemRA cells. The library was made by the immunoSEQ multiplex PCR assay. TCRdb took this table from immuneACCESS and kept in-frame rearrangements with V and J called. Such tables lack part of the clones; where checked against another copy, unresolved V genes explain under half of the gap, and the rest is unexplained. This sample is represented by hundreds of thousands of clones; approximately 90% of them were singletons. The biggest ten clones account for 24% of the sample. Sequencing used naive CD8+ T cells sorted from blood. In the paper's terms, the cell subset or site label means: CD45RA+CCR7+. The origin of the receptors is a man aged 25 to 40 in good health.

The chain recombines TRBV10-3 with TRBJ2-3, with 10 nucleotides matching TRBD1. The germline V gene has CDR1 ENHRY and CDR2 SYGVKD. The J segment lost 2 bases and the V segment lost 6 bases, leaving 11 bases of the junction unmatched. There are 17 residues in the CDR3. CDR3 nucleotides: TGTGCCATCAGCCTTTCTCCCGGGACAGGGGTCACAGATACGCAGTATTTT. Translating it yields CAISLSPGTGVTDTQYF.

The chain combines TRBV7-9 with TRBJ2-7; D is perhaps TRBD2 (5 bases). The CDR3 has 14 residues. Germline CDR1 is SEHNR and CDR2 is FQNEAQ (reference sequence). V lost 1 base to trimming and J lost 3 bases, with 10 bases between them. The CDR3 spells CASSLEDSDYEQYF. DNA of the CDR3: TGTGCCAGCAGCTTAGAGGACTCAGACTACGAGCAGTACTTC.

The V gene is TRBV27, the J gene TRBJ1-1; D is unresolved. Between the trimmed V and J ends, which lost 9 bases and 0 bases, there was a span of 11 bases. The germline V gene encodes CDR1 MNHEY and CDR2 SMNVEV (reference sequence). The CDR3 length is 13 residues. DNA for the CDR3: TGTGCCAGTGCCCCATACATGAACACTGAAGCTTTCTTT. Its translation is CASAPYMNTEAFF.

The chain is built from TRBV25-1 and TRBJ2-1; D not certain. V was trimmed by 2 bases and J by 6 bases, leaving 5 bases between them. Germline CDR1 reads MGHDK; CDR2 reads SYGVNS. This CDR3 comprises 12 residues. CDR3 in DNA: TGTGCCAGCAGTGAAATGGTCAATGAGCAGTTCTTC. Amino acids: CASSEMVNEQFF.

CDR3 in DNA: TGTGCCTGGAGTGTATTTGGGACAGGGAGCCAGCCCCAGCATTTT. It yields the protein CAWSVFGTGSQPQHF. The chain links TRBV30 to TRBJ1-5; 9 nucleotides match TRBD1. V trimming: 0 bases; J trimming: 7 bases; junction bases outside the gene matches: 7. The CDR3 consists of 15 residues. The germline V gene has CDR1 GTSNPN and CDR2 SVGIG (reference sequence).

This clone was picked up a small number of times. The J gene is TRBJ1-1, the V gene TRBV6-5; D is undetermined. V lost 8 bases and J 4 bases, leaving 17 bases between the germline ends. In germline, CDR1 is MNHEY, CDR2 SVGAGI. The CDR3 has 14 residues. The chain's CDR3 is CASCSGGRCTEAFF. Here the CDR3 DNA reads TGTGCCAGCTGCAGTGGCGGGAGATGCACTGAAGCTTTCTTT.

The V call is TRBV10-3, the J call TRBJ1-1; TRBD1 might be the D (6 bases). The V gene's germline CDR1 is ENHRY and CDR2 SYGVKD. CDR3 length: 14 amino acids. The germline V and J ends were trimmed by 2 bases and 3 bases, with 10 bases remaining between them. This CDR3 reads CAISEGGADTEAFF. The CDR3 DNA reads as TGTGCCATCAGTGAGGGGGGGGCCGACACTGAAGCTTTCTTT.

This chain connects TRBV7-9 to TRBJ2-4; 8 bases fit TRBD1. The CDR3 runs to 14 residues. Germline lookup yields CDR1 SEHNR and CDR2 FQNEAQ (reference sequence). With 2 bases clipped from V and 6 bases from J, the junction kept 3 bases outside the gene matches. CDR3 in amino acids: CASSLPGQANIQYF. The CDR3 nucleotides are TGTGCCAGCAGCTTACCGGGACAGGCAAACATTCAGTACTTC.

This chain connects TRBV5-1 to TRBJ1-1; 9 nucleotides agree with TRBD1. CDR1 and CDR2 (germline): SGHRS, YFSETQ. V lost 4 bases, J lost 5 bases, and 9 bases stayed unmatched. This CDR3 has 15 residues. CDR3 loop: CASSLEGTGRTEAFF. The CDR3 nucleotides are TGCGCCAGCAGCCTGGAAGGGACAGGGAGAACTGAAGCTTTCTTT.

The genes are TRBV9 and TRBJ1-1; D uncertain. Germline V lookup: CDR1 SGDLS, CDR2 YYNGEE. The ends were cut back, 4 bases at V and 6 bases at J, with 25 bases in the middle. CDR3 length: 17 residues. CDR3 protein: CASSSNSLSGSSAEAFF. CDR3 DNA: TGTGCCAGCAGCTCGAACAGCCTTTCGGGGAGTAGCGCTGAAGCTTTCTTT. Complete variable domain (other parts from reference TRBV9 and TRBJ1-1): DSGVTQTPKHLITATGQRVTLRCSPRSGDLSVYWYQQSLDQGLQFLIQYYNGEERAKGNILERFSAQQFPDLHSELNLSSLELGDSALYFCASSSNSLSGSSAEAFFGQGTRLTVV.

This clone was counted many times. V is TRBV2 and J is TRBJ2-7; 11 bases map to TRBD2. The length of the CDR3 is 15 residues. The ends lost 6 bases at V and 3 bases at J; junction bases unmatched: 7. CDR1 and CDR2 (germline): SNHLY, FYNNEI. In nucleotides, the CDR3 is TGTGCCAGCAGCCCGGGACTAGCGGATTACTACGAGCAGTACTTC. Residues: CASSPGLADYYEQYF.

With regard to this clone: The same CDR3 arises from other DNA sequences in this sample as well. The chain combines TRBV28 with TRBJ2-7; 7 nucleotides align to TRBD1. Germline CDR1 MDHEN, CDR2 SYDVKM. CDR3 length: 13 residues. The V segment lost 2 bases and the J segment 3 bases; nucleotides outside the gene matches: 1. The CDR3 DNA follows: TGTGCCAGCAGTTTACGACAGGGCTACGAGCAGTACTTC. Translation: CASSLRQGYEQYF.

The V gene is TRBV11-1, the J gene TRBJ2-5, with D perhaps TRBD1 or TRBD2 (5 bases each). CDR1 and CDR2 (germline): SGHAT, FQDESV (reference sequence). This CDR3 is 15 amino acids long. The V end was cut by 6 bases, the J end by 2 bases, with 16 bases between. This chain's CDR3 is CASSPFPGTQETQYF. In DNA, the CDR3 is TGTGCCAGCAGTCCGTTCCCCGGGACGCAAGAGACCCAGTACTTC.

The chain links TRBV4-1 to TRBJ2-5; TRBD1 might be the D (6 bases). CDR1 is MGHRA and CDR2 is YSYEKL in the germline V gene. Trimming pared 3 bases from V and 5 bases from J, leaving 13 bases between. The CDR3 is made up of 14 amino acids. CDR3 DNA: TGCGCCAGCAGCCATTGGACAGATGGGGAGACCCAGTACTTC. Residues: CASSHWTDGETQYF.

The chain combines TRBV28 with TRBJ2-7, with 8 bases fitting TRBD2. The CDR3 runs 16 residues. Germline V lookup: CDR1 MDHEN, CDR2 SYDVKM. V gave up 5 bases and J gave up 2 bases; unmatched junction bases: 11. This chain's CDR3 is CASSHSGAGGTYEQYF. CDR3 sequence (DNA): TGTGCCAGCAGTCACTCGGGGGCGGGAGGTACCTACGAGCAGTACTTC.